These 2 T cell receptor beta chains came from one sample sequenced in a study of blood T cell repertoires in COVID-19. Assay: immunoSEQ multiplex PCR; the TCRdb copy retains only in-frame clones and omits some. Of over 90,000 clones in the sample, roughly 87% are singletons; the top ten hold roughly 6.2%. The source material was peripheral blood. The receptors stem from a human donor in a cohort sampled during active COVID-19.

The count of this clone is one. This chain connects TRBV7-6 to TRBJ1-2; D gene uncertain. Trimming cost V 5 bases and J 8 bases, with 21 bases left between them. The CDR3 extends over 15 amino acids. Germline loops: CDR1 SGHVS, CDR2 FNYEAQ. The CDR3 loop reads CASSAFLGGLEGYTF. The CDR3 DNA is TGTGCCAGCAGCGCATTCCTGGGAGGGCTGGAGGGCTACACCTTC.

The rearrangement uses TRBV28 and TRBJ2-5; TRBD1 agrees at 7 bases. With 4 bases clipped from V and 2 bases from J, the junction kept 4 bases outside the gene matches. CDR3 length: 14 residues. Germline V gene data show CDR1 as MDHEN and CDR2 as SYDVKM. CDR3 nucleotides: TGTGCCAGCAGTTCGACACAGGGGCAAGAGACCCAGTACTTC. As protein: CASSSTQGQETQYF. Based on the CDR3 plus reference TRBV28 and TRBJ2-5, the full variable domain is DVKVTQSSRYLVKRTGEKVFLECVQDMDHENMFWYRQDPGLGLRLIYFSYDVKMKEKGDIPEGYSVSREKKERFSLILESASTNQTSMYLCASSSTQGQETQYFGPGTRLLVL.